This T cell receptor (beta chain) appears in the sequencing data of a study of T cells in tuberculosis (dated by TCRdb to the late 2010s). Context from the whole study: The study combined CD1B tetramers and high-throughput TCR immunosequencing to characterize T cells specific for the mycobacterial lipid antigen glucose monomycolate (GMM). A South African clinical cohort compared IGRA-negative adolescents, IGRA-positive adolescents with latent tuberculosis and adults with active tuberculosis, around ten per group. Here is what the overall study found, with its caveats: Smaller mean NN-distances to GMM-specific TCRs were observed in active tuberculosis TCR-alpha repertoires than in IGRA-negative controls, suggesting clonal expansion of GMM-specific TCRs. The smaller NN-distances in active tuberculosis patients were driven in part by shorter CDR3-alpha lengths, while the difference seen for TCR-beta was not statistically significant. A classifier using the diverse GMM-specific repertoire reached about 90% accuracy (AUROC roughly 0.92), compared with 70% accuracy using GEM motif frequencies. Clinical samples were selected based on which cryopreserved specimens were available, and the active tuberculosis cases were adults whereas the controls were adolescents.

TCR libraries were generated with the immunoSEQ multiplex PCR assay, using TCR-beta and/or TCR-alpha/delta assays for each sample. The amplified TCR libraries were sequenced on the Illumina high-throughput platform. From the authors' description of their analysis: Clustering and dimensionality reduction relied on pairwise TCRdist distances among GMM-specific receptors from T cells that were either sorted ex vivo or expanded in vitro. The score assigned to each clinical repertoire was mean NN-distance, meaning the average TCRdist to the nearest 10% of tetramer-positive reference sequences. GEM TCR motif frequency was calculated as the fraction of unique TCRs that matched known GEM sequences in V/J usage and CDR3 length. Linear discriminant analysis with leave-one-out cross-validation, implemented in scikit-learn, was used to classify active tuberculosis. The immuneACCESS repertoire file appears here via TCRdb, limited to in-frame rearrangements. These files lack a portion of the clones; in checked studies, under half of the deficit traces to unresolved V genes, and the cause of the others is not known. V and J calls plus clone size are reproduced from that table; the DNA served to infer D and trimming. The sample table holds over 30,000 clones, of which around 97% were seen once. The top ten hold 6.2% of the sample.

From the cysteine up to the phenylalanine, the CDR3 has a length of 15 residues. The sequence is cut down to CDR3 DNA, 45 bases in frame from base 1. For this clone: Its antigen is not yet known. The record has no base qualities; no much larger clone is one base away.

At study entry, adolescents were screened for latent tuberculosis infection using a tuberculin skin test and the QuantiFERON-TB GOLD In-Tube IGRA. Immunosequencing was performed on unsorted cryopreserved PBMC and covered some 100,000 T cells per clinical donor on average. Eleven high schools in the Worcester region of the Western Cape, South Africa, served as enrollment sites for adolescents aged 12 to 18 years. Ten or so M. tuberculosis-infected adolescents and roughly ten uninfected adolescents were selected, with the two groups matched for age and sex. PBMC from adolescents were isolated by density centrifugation from freshly drawn heparinized blood and then cryopreserved.

This TCR derives from a donor aged 10-29 years with latent tuberculosis or without tuberculosis infection. The sequencing input was PBMCs. The sequence is built from TRBV21-1 and TRBJ1-1; the table's D call TRBD1 went unverified against the DNA. TRBV21-1 is marked as a pseudogene. The CDR3 region reads CASSKVDRVNTEAFF. At the DNA level, the sequence is TGTGCCAGCAGCAAAGTTGACAGGGTGAACACTGAAGCTTTCTTT.